The present TCR beta chain was sequenced within a study of follicular helper T cells after annual influenza vaccination. Study conclusions and caveats: ICOS+CD38+ cTfh clonality tracked population frequency, and its change tracked circulating plasmablast change. Yearly vaccinations repeatedly recalled conserved clonotypes in ICOS+CD38+ cTfh.

Between the trimmed V and J ends, which lost 5 bases and 7 bases, there was a span of 9 bases. CDR3 length: 12 amino acids. Germline V lookup: CDR1 SGHAT, CDR2 FQNNGV. TCRB sequencing was done at Survey resolution level. Libraries were prepared by immunoSEQ multiplex PCR; TCRdb keeps only in-frame clonotypes and omits some of them. This sample has roughly 27,000 clones, with roughly 80% found just once. The sample's time point: 2014-2015 season, pre-vaccination. In its sample, this clone was seen a few times. Its specificity is unknown. Specimen: CXCR5+ CD38- circulating T follicular helper cells from blood, collected on the day of influenza vaccination. Subset denoted: circulating Tfh, non-naive CD4+CXCR5+PD-1+ (ICOS+CD38+ or ICOS-CD38-). This clonotype was sampled from an adult who received the influenza vaccine. J is TRBJ2-1 and V is TRBV11-2; D remains unclear. In DNA form, the CDR3 reads TGTGCCAGCAGCCCTACGATAAATGAGCAGTTCTTC. Amino acids: CASSPTINEQFF. The full variable domain, completed using reference TRBV11-2 and TRBJ2-1, is EAGVAQSPRYKIIEKRQSVAFWCNPISGHATLYWYQQILGQGPKLLIQFQNNGVVDDSQLPKDRFSAERLKGVDSTLKIQPAKLEDSAVYLCASSPTINEQFFGPGTRLTVL.